This TCR beta chain emerged from a study of CD8 T cells in ankylosing spondylitis. The study's findings and limits: Clones linked with disease were CD8+ and fairly uncommon in the peripheral blood.

This clonotype was seen a single time. Its target is unknown. This CDR3 spans 14 amino acids. The germline V and J ends were trimmed by 3 bases and 2 bases, with 11 bases remaining between them. CDR1 is KGHSH and CDR2 is LQKENI in the germline V gene. Quantitative molecular-barcoded 5'-RACE generated the TCR beta libraries. TCRdb used MiXCR to reprocess the 5' RACE reads, holding one entry per CDR3 protein. Of approximately 150,000 distinct CDR3 sequences detected, approximately 48% appear once; the ten largest clones hold roughly 15%. The chain carries TRBV18 and TRBJ2-7; D remains unclear. Input material: synovial fluid, either unsorted or a sorted T cell fraction (not recorded which). The receptor was isolated from a male donor with ankylosing spondylitis. This CDR3 is CASSPPTETYEQYF. CDR3 DNA sequence: TGTGCCAGCTCACCCCCAACGGAAACCTACGAGCAGTACTTC.